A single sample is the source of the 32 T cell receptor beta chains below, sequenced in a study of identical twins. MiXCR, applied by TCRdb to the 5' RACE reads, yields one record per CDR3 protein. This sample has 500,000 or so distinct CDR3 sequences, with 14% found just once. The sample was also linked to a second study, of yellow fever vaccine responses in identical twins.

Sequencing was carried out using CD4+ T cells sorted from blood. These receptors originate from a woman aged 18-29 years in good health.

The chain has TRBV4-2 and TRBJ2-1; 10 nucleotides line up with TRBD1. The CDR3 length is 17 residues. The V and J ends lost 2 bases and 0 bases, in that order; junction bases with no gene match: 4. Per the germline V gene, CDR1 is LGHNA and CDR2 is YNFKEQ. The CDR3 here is CASSQSGQGVSYNEQFF. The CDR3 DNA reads TGTGCCAGCAGCCAATCCGGACAGGGGGTCTCCTACAATGAGCAGTTCTTC.

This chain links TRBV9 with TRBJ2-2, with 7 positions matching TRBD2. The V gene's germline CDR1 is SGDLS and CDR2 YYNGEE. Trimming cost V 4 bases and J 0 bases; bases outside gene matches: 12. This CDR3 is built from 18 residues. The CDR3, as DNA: TGTGCCAGCAGCTCCCTGTTCCAGCGGGGACCGAACACCGGGGAGCTGTTTTTT. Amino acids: CASSSLFQRGPNTGELFF.

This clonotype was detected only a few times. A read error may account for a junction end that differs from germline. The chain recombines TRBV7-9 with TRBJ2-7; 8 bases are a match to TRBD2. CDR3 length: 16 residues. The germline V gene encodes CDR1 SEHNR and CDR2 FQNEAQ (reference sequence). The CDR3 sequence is CASSAWREVISDEQYF. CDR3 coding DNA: TGTGCCAGCAGCGCCTGGCGGGAGGTCATCTCCGACGAGCAGTACTTC.

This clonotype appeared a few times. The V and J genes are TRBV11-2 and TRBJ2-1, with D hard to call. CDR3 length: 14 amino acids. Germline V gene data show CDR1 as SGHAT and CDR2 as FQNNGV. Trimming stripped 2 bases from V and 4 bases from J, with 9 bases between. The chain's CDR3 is CASSLRWDYNEQFF. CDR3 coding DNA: TGTGCCAGCAGCTTACGATGGGATTACAATGAGCAGTTCTTC.

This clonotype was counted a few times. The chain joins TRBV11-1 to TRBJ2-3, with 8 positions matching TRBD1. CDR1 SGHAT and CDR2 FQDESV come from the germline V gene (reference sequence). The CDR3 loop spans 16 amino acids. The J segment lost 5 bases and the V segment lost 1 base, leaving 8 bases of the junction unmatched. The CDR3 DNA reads TGTGCCAGCAGCTTAGTCGGTGGACAGGGTCGAGATACGCAGTATTTT. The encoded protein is CASSLVGGQGRDTQYF.

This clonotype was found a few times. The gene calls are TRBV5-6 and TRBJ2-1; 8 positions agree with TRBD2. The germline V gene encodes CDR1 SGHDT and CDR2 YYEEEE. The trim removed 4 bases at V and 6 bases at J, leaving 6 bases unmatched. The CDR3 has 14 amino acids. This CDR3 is CASSRGGTPNEQFF. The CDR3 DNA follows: TGTGCCAGCAGCCGGGGGGGGACTCCCAATGAGCAGTTCTTC.

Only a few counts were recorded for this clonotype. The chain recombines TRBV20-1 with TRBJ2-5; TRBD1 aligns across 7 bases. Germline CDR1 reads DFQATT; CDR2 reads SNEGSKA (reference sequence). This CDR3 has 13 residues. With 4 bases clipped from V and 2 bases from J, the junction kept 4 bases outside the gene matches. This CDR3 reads CSAKDRNQETQYF. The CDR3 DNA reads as TGCAGTGCTAAGGACAGGAATCAAGAGACCCAGTACTTC.

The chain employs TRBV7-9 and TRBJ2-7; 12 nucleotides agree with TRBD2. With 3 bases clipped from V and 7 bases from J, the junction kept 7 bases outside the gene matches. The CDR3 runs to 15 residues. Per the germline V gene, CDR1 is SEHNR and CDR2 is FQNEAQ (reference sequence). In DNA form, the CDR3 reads TGTGCCAGCAGCTTCCTAGCGGGAGGGGTGAGTGAGCAGTACTTC. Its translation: CASSFLAGGVSEQYF.

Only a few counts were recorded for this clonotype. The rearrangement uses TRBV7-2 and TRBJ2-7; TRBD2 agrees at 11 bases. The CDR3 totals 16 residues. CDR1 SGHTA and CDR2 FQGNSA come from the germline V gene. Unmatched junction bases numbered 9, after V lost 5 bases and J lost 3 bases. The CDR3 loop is CASSGSTSGMNYEQYF. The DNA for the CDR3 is TGTGCCAGCAGCGGGTCGACTAGCGGGATGAACTACGAGCAGTACTTC.

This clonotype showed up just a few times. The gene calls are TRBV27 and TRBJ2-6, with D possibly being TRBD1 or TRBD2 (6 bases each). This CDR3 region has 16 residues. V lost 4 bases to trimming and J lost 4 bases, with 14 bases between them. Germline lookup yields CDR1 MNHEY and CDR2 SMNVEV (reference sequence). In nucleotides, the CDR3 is TGTGCCAGCAGTTCGGTATCGGGGGCCGGGGCCAACGTCCTGACTTTC. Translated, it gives CASSSVSGAGANVLTF.

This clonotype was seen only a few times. The DNA of the CDR3 is TGCAGCGTGAGCGGGAGGGCATTGTGGGAGACCCAGTACTTC. Protein: CSVSGRALWETQYF. The chain couples TRBV29-1 to TRBJ2-5; 10 bases align to TRBD2. From germline, CDR1 is SQVTM and CDR2 ANQGSEA. The CDR3 sequence is 14 residues long. V was clipped by 6 bases and J by 5 bases; unmatched bases: 9. Together with reference TRBV29-1 and TRBJ2-5, the CDR3 gives the full variable domain: SAVISQKPSRDICQRGTSLTIQCQVDSQVTMMFWYRQQPGQSLTLIATANQGSEATYESGFVIDKFPISRPNLTFSTLTVSNMSPEDSSIYLCSVSGRALWETQYFGPGTRLLVL.

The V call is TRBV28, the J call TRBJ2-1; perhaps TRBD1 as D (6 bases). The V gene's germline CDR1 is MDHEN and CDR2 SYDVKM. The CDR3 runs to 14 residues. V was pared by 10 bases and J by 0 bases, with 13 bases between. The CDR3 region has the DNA TGTGCCACTACCCGGACAGACTCCTACAATGAGCAGTTCTTC. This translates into CATTRTDSYNEQFF.

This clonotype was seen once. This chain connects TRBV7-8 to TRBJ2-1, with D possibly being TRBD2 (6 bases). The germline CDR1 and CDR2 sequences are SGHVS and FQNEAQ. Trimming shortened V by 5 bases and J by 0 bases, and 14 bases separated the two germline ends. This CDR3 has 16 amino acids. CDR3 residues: CASSTRDFGSYNEQFF. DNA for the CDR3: TGTGCCAGCAGCACCCGGGACTTCGGCTCCTACAATGAGCAGTTCTTC.

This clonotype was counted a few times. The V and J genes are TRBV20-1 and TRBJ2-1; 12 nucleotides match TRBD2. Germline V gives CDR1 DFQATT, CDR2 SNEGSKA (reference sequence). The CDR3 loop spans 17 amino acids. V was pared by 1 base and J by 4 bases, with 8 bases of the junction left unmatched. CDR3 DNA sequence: TGCAGTGCTAGAGTAGGTCTAGCGGGGGGGTCATACAATGAGCAGTTCTTC. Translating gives CSARVGLAGGSYNEQFF.

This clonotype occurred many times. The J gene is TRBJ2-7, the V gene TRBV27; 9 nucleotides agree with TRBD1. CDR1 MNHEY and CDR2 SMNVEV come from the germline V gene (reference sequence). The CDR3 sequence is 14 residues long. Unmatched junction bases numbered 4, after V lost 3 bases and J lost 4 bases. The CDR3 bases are TGTGCCAGCAGTTTGACAGGGGGAAGGTACGAGCAGTACTTC. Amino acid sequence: CASSLTGGRYEQYF.

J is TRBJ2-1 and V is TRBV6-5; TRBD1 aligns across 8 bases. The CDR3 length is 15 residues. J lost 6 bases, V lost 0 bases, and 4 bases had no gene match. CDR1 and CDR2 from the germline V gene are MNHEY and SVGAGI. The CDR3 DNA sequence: TGTGCCAGCAGTTACTCGGGGACAGGAGGCAATGAGCAGTTCTTC. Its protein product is CASSYSGTGGNEQFF.

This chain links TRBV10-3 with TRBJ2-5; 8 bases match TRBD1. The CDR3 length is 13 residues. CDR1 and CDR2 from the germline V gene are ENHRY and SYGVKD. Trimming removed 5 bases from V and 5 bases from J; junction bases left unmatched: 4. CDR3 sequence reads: CAISIQGEETQYF. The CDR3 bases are TGTGCCATCAGTATACAGGGGGAGGAGACCCAGTACTTC.

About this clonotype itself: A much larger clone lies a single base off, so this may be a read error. For the CDR3, the DNA is TGTGCCAGCAGCAGACGGACAGCTGAAGCTTTCTTT. Translating it yields CASSRRTAEAFF. The V call is TRBV15, the J call TRBJ1-1, with D possibly matching TRBD1 (6 bases). Germline V lookup: CDR1 LNHNV, CDR2 YYDKDF (reference sequence). This CDR3 has 12 amino acids.

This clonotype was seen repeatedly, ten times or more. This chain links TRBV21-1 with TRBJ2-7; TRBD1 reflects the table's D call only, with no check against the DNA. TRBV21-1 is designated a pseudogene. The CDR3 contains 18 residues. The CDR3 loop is CASSKYRTGVSSSYEQYF. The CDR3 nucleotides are TGTGCCAGCAGCAAATATCGGACAGGGGTCTCTAGCTCCTACGAGCAGTACTTC.

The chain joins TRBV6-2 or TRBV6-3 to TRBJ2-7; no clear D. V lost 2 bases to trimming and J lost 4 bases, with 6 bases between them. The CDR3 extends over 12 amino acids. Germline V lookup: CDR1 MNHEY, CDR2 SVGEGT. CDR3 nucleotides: TGTGCCAGCAGTTACGGGTGGTACGAGCAGTACTTC. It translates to CASSYGWYEQYF.

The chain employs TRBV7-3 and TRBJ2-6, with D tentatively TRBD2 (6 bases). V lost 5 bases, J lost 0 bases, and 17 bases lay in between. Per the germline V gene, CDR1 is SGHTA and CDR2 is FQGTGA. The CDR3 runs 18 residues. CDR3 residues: CASSPRGLAFSGANVLTF. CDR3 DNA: TGTGCCAGCAGCCCCCGTGGTCTAGCGTTCTCTGGGGCCAACGTCCTGACTTTC.

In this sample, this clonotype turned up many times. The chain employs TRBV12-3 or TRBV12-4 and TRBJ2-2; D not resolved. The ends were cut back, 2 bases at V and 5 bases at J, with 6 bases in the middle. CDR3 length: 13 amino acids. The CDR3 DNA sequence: TGTGCCAGCAGTTTAAAGCGAACCGGGGAGCTGTTTTTT. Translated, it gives CASSLKRTGELFF.

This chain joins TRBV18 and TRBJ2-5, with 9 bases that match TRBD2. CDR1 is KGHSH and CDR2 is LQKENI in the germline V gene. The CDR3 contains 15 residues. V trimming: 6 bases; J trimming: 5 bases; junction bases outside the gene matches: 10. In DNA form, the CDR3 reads TGTGCCAGCTCGTCCGGTAGCGGGAGTGGCGAGACCCAGTACTTC. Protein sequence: CASSSGSGSGETQYF.

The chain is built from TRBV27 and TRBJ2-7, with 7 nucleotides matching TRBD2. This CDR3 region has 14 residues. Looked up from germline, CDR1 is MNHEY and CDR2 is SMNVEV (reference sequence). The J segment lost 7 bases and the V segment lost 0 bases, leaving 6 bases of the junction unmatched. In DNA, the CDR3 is TGTGCCAGCAGTTTATCGCGGGGGTTGGGAGAGCAGTACTTC. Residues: CASSLSRGLGEQYF.

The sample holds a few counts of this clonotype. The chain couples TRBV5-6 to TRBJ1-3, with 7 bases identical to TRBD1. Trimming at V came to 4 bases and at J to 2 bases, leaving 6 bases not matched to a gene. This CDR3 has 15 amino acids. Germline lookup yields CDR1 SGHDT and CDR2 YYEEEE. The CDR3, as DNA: TGTGCCAGCAGCGTGACAGGGTCCCCTGGAAACACCATATATTTT. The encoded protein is CASSVTGSPGNTIYF.

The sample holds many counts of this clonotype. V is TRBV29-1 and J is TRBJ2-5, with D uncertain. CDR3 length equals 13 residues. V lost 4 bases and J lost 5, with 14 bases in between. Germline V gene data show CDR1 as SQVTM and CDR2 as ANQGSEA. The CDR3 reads CSVGESIGETQYF. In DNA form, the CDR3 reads TGCAGCGTTGGAGAAAGTATTGGCGAGACCCAGTACTTC.

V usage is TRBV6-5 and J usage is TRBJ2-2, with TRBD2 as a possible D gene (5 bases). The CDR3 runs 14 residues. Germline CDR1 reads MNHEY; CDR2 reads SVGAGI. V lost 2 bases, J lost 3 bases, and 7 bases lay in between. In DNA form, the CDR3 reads TGTGCCAGCAGTTACACGGACTACACCGGGGAGCTGTTTTTT. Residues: CASSYTDYTGELFF.

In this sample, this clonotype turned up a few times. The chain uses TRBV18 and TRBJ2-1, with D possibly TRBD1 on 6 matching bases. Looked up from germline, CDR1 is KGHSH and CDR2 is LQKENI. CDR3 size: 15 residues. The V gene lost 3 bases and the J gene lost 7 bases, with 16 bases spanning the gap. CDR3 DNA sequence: TGTGCCAGCTCACCCGGAACAGGGCTTGGGAATGAGCAGTTCTTC. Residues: CASSPGTGLGNEQFF. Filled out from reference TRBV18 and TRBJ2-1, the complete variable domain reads NAGVMQNPRHLVRRRGQEARLRCSPMKGHSHVYWYRQLPEEGLKFMVYLQKENIIDESGMPKERFSAEFPKEGPSILRIQQVVRGDSAAYFCASSPGTGLGNEQFFGPGTRLTVL.

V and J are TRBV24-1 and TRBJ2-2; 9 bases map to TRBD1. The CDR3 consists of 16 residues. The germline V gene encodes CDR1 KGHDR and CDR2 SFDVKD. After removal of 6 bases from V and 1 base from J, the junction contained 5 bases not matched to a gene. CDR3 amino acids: CATSSTDRGNTGELFF. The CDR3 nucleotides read TGTGCCACCAGTTCTACGGACAGGGGGAACACCGGGGAGCTGTTTTTT.

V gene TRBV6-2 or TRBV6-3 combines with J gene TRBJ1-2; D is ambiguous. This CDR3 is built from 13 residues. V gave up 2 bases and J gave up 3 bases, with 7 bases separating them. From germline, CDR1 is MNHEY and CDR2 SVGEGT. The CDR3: CASSYQADYGYTF. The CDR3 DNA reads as TGTGCCAGCAGTTACCAGGCAGACTATGGCTACACCTTC.

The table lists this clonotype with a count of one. The CDR3 loop reads CASSQDRDRSNEQYF. The CDR3, as DNA: TGTGCCAGCAGCCAAGATCGGGACAGAAGTAACGAGCAGTACTTC. The rearrangement joins TRBV3-1 to TRBJ2-7, with 7 bases aligning to TRBD1. V lost 0 bases to trimming and J lost 5 bases; unmatched junction nucleotides: 7. The CDR3 runs to 15 residues. From germline, CDR1 is LGHDT and CDR2 YNNKEL (reference sequence).

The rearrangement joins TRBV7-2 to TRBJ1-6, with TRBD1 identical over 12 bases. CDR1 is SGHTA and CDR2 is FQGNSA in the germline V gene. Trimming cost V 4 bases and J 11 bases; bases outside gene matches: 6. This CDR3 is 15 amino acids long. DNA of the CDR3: TGTGCCAGCAGCTCATTGGGACAGGGGGCTACACCCCTCCACTTT. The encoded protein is CASSSLGQGATPLHF.